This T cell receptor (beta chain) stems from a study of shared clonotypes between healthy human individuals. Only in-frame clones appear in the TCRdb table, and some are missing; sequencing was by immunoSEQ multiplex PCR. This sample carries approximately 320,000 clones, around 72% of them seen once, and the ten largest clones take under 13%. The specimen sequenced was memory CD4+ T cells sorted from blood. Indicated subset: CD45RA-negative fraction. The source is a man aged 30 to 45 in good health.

Written as DNA, the CDR3 is TGTGCCACCAGCAGAGATTTGAGGACTAGCGGCCACAATGAGCAGTTCTTC. Protein: CATSRDLRTSGHNEQFF. This sequence joins TRBV15 and TRBJ2-1, with TRBD2 identical over 10 bases. Unmatched junction bases numbered 7, after V lost 0 bases and J lost 5 bases. CDR3 length equals 17 residues. CDR1 LNHNV and CDR2 YYDKDF come from the germline V gene (reference sequence).